The 14 T cell receptor beta chains reported below all come from one sample, sequenced in a study of vaccination and CD4 T cells after COVID-19. Treatment: roughly 11-day PBMC culture with coronavirus spike peptide pools or control peptides (ViraFEST assay). Sequenced with the Oncomine TCR Beta short-read assay was DNA taken from cultured CD4+ T cells. TCRdb re-called the PCR reads with MiXCR, one entry per CDR3 protein. The sample records about 20,000 distinct CDR3 sequences, roughly 50% being singletons. These receptors have no known antigen. Sequencing used CD4+ T cells from blood, cultured in vitro. These receptor sequences come from a human donor who had recovered from COVID-19.

The V gene is TRBV28, the J gene TRBJ2-7; 13 nucleotides align to TRBD2. Germline V gene lookup returns CDR1 MDHEN and CDR2 SYDVKM. The CDR3 totals 15 residues. Losses at the gene ends were 6 bases for V and 3 bases for J; bases not matched to a gene: 5. Written as DNA, the CDR3 is TGTGCCAGCAGCAAACTAGCGGGAGGGCTCTACGAGCAGTACTTC. Amino acids: CASSKLAGGLYEQYF. The full variable domain, rest sourced from reference TRBV28 and TRBJ2-7, is DVKVTQSSRYLVKRTGEKVFLECVQDMDHENMFWYRQDPGLGLRLIYFSYDVKMKEKGDIPEGYSVSREKKERFSLILESASTNQTSMYLCASSKLAGGLYEQYFGPGTRLTVT.

The chain employs TRBV6-1 and TRBJ2-1; D perhaps matches TRBD1 (6 bases). The V gene's germline CDR1 is MNHNS and CDR2 SASEGT. This CDR3 is 14 amino acids long. V was shortened by 7 bases and J by 8 bases, with 18 bases between the two germline ends. In DNA form, the CDR3 reads TGTGCCAGCAACCGACAGGATGGTCGGGATGAGCAGTTCTTC. Its translation is CASNRQDGRDEQFF.

This chain uses TRBV30 with TRBJ2-5, with 8 bases identical to TRBD2. The length of the CDR3 is 13 residues. Trimming removed 2 bases from V and 6 bases from J; junction bases left unmatched: 5. Germline CDR1 GTSNPN, CDR2 SVGIG (reference sequence). The CDR3 is CAWSLGTRKTQYF. The CDR3 DNA follows: TGTGCCTGGAGTCTCGGGACTAGGAAGACCCAGTACTTC.

The rearrangement links TRBV11-3 to TRBJ2-7, with D perhaps TRBD1 or TRBD2 (5 bases each). The germline V and J ends were trimmed by 4 bases and 6 bases, with 13 bases remaining between them. Germline V gene sequence: CDR1 SGHNT, CDR2 YENEEA. This CDR3 is 13 amino acids long. The CDR3 sequence: CASSSSRAGEQYF. Here the CDR3 DNA reads TGTGCCAGCAGCTCAAGCAGGGCGGGCGAGCAGTACTTC.

V and J are TRBV20-1 and TRBJ2-1, with 8 bases matching TRBD2. The ends lost 1 base at V and 6 bases at J; junction bases unmatched: 8. The CDR3 is made up of 15 amino acids. Germline V gives CDR1 DFQATT, CDR2 SNEGSKA (reference sequence). CDR3 sequence: CSARGPFGTSNEQFF. The CDR3 DNA reads TGCAGTGCTAGAGGACCTTTCGGGACTAGCAATGAGCAGTTCTTC.

This clonotype was counted a few times. The DNA of the CDR3 is TGCAGTGCTAGAGAAGGTCCCAGGCCAACCCAAGAGACCCAGTACTTC. Encoded protein: CSAREGPRPTQETQYF. This rearrangement joins TRBV20-1 to TRBJ2-5; D remains ambiguous. CDR3 size: 16 residues. V was pared by 0 bases and J by 1 base, with 15 bases between. CDR1 is DFQATT and CDR2 is SNEGSKA in the germline V gene (reference sequence).

J is TRBJ1-4 and V is TRBV20-1; D is uncertain. The CDR3 consists of 14 residues. The V end lost 1 base, the J end lost 7 bases, and 13 bases lay between the germline ends. Germline values: CDR1 DFQATT, CDR2 SNEGSKA (reference sequence). For the CDR3, the DNA is TGCAGTGCTAGAGGGGCGGGGAGGAGTGAAAAACTGTTTTTT. Protein product: CSARGAGRSEKLFF.

The sample holds a few counts of this clonotype. This rearrangement joins TRBV24-1 to TRBJ1-5; 7 bases agree with TRBD1. There are 16 residues in the CDR3. V lost 4 bases and J lost 2; bases outside the gene matches: 7. Germline V gene lookup returns CDR1 KGHDR and CDR2 SFDVKD. In DNA form, the CDR3 reads TGTGCCACCAGTGAACGACAGGGAATGGGCAATCAGCCCCAGCATTTT. Protein sequence: CATSERQGMGNQPQHF.

This clonotype was counted only a few times. This rearrangement joins TRBV20-1 to TRBJ2-1; TRBD2 matches 9 bases. The CDR3 covers 15 residues. With 0 bases clipped from V and 3 bases from J, the junction kept 3 bases outside the gene matches. Germline V gene sequence: CDR1 DFQATT, CDR2 SNEGSKA (reference sequence). In DNA, the CDR3 is TGCAGTGCTAGAGAGCGGGAGGGCCACTACAATGAGCAGTTCTTC. Amino acid sequence: CSAREREGHYNEQFF.

The V gene is TRBV6-1, the J gene TRBJ2-5; TRBD1 is a possible D gene (6 bases). Between the trimmed V and J ends, which lost 6 bases and 4 bases, there was a span of 12 bases. Germline values: CDR1 MNHNS, CDR2 SASEGT. CDR3 length equals 13 residues. DNA for the CDR3: TGTGCCAGCAGAAGGTTAGGGGGAGAGACCCAGTACTTC. Its translation: CASRRLGGETQYF.

This clonotype has just a few counts. The chain employs TRBV6-1 and TRBJ1-5; D possibly corresponds to TRBD1 (5 bases). Germline V gene lookup returns CDR1 MNHNS and CDR2 SASEGT. Trimming removed 5 bases at V and 4 bases at J, with 9 bases between. The CDR3 has 13 residues. CDR3 nucleotide sequence: TGTGCCAGCAGTACACAGGTAAATCAGCCCCAGCATTTT. The encoded protein is CASSTQVNQPQHF.

The chain combines TRBV20-1 with TRBJ1-4; 9 bases align to TRBD1. Germline V gives CDR1 DFQATT, CDR2 SNEGSKA (reference sequence). Trimming at V came to 6 bases and at J to 3 bases, leaving 5 bases not matched to a gene. The CDR3 length is 14 residues. The CDR3, as DNA: TGCAGTGCAGACCGGACAGGGGCTAATGAAAAACTGTTTTTT. It specifies CSADRTGANEKLFF.

The rearrangement links TRBV20-1 to TRBJ1-2; D is uncertain. Germline values: CDR1 DFQATT, CDR2 SNEGSKA (reference sequence). The CDR3 has 12 residues. V was pared by 6 bases and J by 2 bases, with 10 bases between. CDR3 protein: CSAGNINYGYTF. The CDR3 DNA sequence: TGCAGTGCAGGGAACATCAACTATGGCTACACCTTC.

The rearrangement joins TRBV15 to TRBJ1-1; TRBD1 matches at 10 bases. Germline V lookup: CDR1 LNHNV, CDR2 YYDKDF (reference sequence). The CDR3 is 15 residues long. The V and J ends lost 5 bases and 5 bases, in that order; junction bases with no gene match: 8. The CDR3 DNA sequence: TGTGCCACCAGCGGCCGGGACAGGGGAGATACTGAAGCTTTCTTT. Its translation is CATSGRDRGDTEAFF. The full variable domain, completed using reference TRBV15 and TRBJ1-1, is DAMVIQNPRYQVTQFGKPVTLSCSQTLNHNVMYWYQQKSSQAPKLLFHYYDKDFNNEADTPDNFQSRRPNTSFCFLDIRSPGLGDTAMYLCATSGRDRGDTEAFFGQGTRLTVV.